This T cell receptor beta chain is drawn from a study of vaccination effects on CD4 cells after COVID-19. Study at large: Sampling occurred a median 72 days post second dose, range 14 to 241. Study-wide results and caveats: Spike-reactive clones detected post-vaccine in convalescents consisted mainly of new vaccine-induced clones. Both infection-induced and vaccine-induced clones contracted markedly at late post-vaccination timepoints.

Peptide-pool stimulation followed by sequencing identified expanded antigen-specific CD4+ clonotypes in the ViraFEST assay. Cultured cells yielded isolated CD4+ T cells after more than nine days. PCR confirmed that the person was infected with SARS-CoV-2 between March and December 2020. Subjects were given two BNT162b2 or mRNA-1273 vaccine doses. Every well got 1.5 million to 2.5 million PBMC, which were grown with 8.5 to 10 IU/ml IL-2 and roughly 10 ug/ml peptides. For this clone: As yet, its antigen is unknown.

Assay used: immunoSEQ multiplex PCR; TCRdb lists only in-frame clones, some missing. Here the sample spans 14,000 or so clones, around 78% being singletons. Trimming took 8 bases from V and 2 from J, leaving 5 bases between them. This CDR3 comprises 11 residues. Germline loops: CDR1 SNHLY, CDR2 FYNNEI. The J gene is TRBJ2-3, the V gene TRBV2, with D unclear. This clonotype was obtained from a human donor who had a prior SARS-CoV-2 infection. Material: CD4+ T cells from PBMCs cultured with HCoV-NL63 spike peptides, obtained after COVID-19 vaccination. The CDR3 spells CASQYTDTQYF. CDR3 DNA: TGTGCCAGCCAGTACACAGATACGCAGTATTTT. Supplemented by reference TRBV2 and TRBJ2-3, the full variable domain reads EPEVTQTPSHQVTQMGQEVILRCVPISNHLYFYWYRQILGQKVEFLVSFYNNEISEKSEIFDDQFSVERPDGSNFTLKIRSTKLEDSAMYFCASQYTDTQYFGPGTRLTVL.